This T cell receptor beta chain derives from a study of PD-1 and CTLA-4 blockade in melanoma. V shed 7 bases and J shed 2 bases, with 7 bases lying between them. Germline CDR1 reads SGDLS; CDR2 reads YYNGEE. The CDR3 covers 11 residues. Profiled with immunoSEQ multiplex PCR; TCRdb holds only in-frame clones, not every one. Among tens of thousands of clones listed, about 87% were seen once. The source of this sequence is a human donor with melanoma. Sequencing used CD8+ T cells from peripheral blood, obtained before anti-PD-1 treatment. The chain recombines TRBV9 with TRBJ2-7; D not certain. This CDR3 reads CASGRTYEQYF. Here the CDR3 DNA reads TGTGCCAGCGGGCGCACCTACGAGCAGTACTTC.